Each of the 3 T cell receptor beta chains below was sequenced from the same sample in a study of blood T cell repertoires in COVID-19. The repertoire was sequenced with immunoSEQ multiplex PCR; TCRdb's copy has only in-frame clones and lacks some. The data hold under 20,000 clones, with approximately 80% observed a single time. The sequenced sample was peripheral blood. All receptors derive from a human donor in a cohort sampled during active COVID-19.

V is TRBV19 and J is TRBJ2-7, with TRBD1 identical over 7 bases. The CDR3 runs to 15 residues. Unmatched junction bases numbered 9, after V lost 5 bases and J lost 2 bases. CDR1 is LNHDA and CDR2 is SQIVND in the germline V gene (reference sequence). The chain's CDR3 is CASSPRQGVAYEQYF. As DNA, the CDR3 is TGTGCCAGTAGTCCCAGGCAGGGGGTGGCCTACGAGCAGTACTTC.

This clone was seen a few times. Other DNA sequences in this sample translate to the same CDR3. The rearrangement joins TRBV7-9 to TRBJ1-5; D is unresolved. The CDR3 is 14 residues long. V lost 0 bases and J lost 2, with 5 bases in between. The V gene's germline CDR1 is SEHNR and CDR2 FQNEAQ (reference sequence). The CDR3 region has the DNA TGTGCCAGCAGCTTAGCCAGCGGCAATCAGCCCCAGCATTTT. It is translated as CASSLASGNQPQHF.

This clone is classed as medium-sized. The chain links TRBV5-1 to TRBJ2-5, with D possibly matching TRBD2 (5 bases). The CDR3 is made up of 16 amino acids. Deletions cut 0 bases from V and 1 base from J, with 13 bases between. Germline CDR1 is SGHRS and CDR2 is YFSETQ. The CDR3 DNA is TGCGCCAGCAGCTTGGGAGAGACACTAGTCCAAGAGACCCAGTACTTC. Protein sequence: CASSLGETLVQETQYF.